These 6 T cell receptor beta chains were sequenced from one sample in a study of blood T cell repertoires in COVID-19 (dated by TCRdb to the early 2020s). The library was generated by the immunoSEQ multiplex PCR assay. The source is immuneACCESS, and TCRdb retained only in-frame sequences with V and J called. Part of the clones is not carried over; for the studies checked, unresolved V genes explain less than half of this, and the remainder is unexplained. In this sample the table shows about 150,000 clones, 70% to 90% of which occur a single time. Clones ranked in the top ten supply about 5% of the sample. Sequencing was performed on peripheral blood. The source is a human donor in a cohort sampled during active COVID-19.

This sequence joins TRBV30 and TRBJ1-2, with TRBD1 as a possible D gene (6 bases). Germline-derived CDR1 and CDR2 are GTSNPN and SVGIG (reference sequence). V lost 5 bases and J lost 6, with 16 bases in between. This CDR3 region has 13 residues. In nucleotides, the CDR3 is TGTGCCTGGGCCTCGGGGGGCTCTGATGGCTACACCTTC. It is translated as CAWASGGSDGYTF. The full variable domain, its missing parts supplied by reference TRBV30 and TRBJ1-2, is SQTIHQWPATLVQPVGSPLSLECTVEGTSNPNLYWYRQAAGRGLQLLFYSVGIGQISSEVPQNLSASRPQDRQFILSSKKLLLSDSGFYLCAWASGGSDGYTFGSGTRLTVV.

This chain links TRBV6-5 with TRBJ1-6; 10 bases line up with TRBD1. Looked up from germline, CDR1 is MNHEY and CDR2 is SVGAGI. Germline trimming cut 0 bases from V and 9 bases from J; bases unmatched to any gene: 5. The CDR3 sequence is 16 residues long. The chain's CDR3 is CASSYSDRGRSSPLHF. The CDR3 region has the DNA TGTGCCAGCAGTTACTCTGACAGGGGGCGAAGTTCACCCCTCCACTTT.

This chain links TRBV25-1 with TRBJ1-3; 11 bases match TRBD1. The J segment lost 7 bases and the V segment lost 0 bases, leaving 8 bases of the junction unmatched. This CDR3 region has 17 residues. In germline, CDR1 is MGHDK, CDR2 SYGVNS. The DNA for the CDR3 is TGTGCCAGCAGTGAATATACCGGGACAGGGGGGGATAACACCATATATTTT. Translating gives CASSEYTGTGGDNTIYF.

The chain joins TRBV5-1 to TRBJ1-3; TRBD1 might be the D (6 bases). The germline CDR1 and CDR2 sequences are SGHRS and YFSETQ. This CDR3 is built from 15 residues. Trimming removed 3 bases at V and 0 bases at J, with 10 bases between. CDR3 nucleotide sequence: TGCGCCAGCAGCTCAGGGGCTTCCTCTGGAAACACCATATATTTT. Translated, it gives CASSSGASSGNTIYF. The full variable domain, rest sourced from reference TRBV5-1 and TRBJ1-3, is KAGVTQTPRYLIKTRGQQVTLSCSPISGHRSVSWYQQTPGQGLQFLFEYFSETQRNKGNFPGRFSGRQFSNSRSEMNVSTLELGDSALYLCASSSGASSGNTIYFGEGSWLTVV.

The table lists this clone with a count of one. The chain has TRBV11-3 and TRBJ2-7; D perhaps matches TRBD2 (6 bases). Between the trimmed V and J ends, which lost 1 base and 5 bases, there was a span of 15 bases. The CDR3 is 15 amino acids. Germline values: CDR1 SGHNT, CDR2 YENEEA. The DNA for the CDR3 is TGTGCCAGCAGCTTAGGGCGGGACCCCGTCCACGAGCAGTACTTC. Its protein product is CASSLGRDPVHEQYF.

The chain has TRBV29-1 and TRBJ1-5; 9 bases are shared with TRBD1. Trimming cost V 4 bases and J 5 bases; bases outside gene matches: 0. Germline V gene lookup returns CDR1 SQVTM and CDR2 ANQGSEA. This CDR3 region has 12 residues. The DNA of the CDR3 is TGCAGCGTTGGGGACAGGGATCAGCCCCAGCATTTT. Amino acid sequence: CSVGDRDQPQHF.